This T cell receptor (beta chain) is from a study of blood T cell repertoires in COVID-19. Original processing notes: Researchers report that nucleated cell counts were estimated from reference gene primer amplification. Clones were sequenced by immunoSEQ multiplex PCR, and TCRdb holds only the in-frame ones, with some missing. From that table come the V and J calls and clone size; the DNA was used to work out D and trimming. The sample includes more than 85,000 clones, approximately 85% of them seen just once. The sequence came from a woman aged 55-75 years with acute or convalescent COVID-19. The sample consisted of peripheral blood.

The CDR3 bases are TGTGCCAGTAGCCTCAGGGGGCAGGGAGCTTTCTTT. It specifies CASSLRGQGAFF. V gene TRBV19 combines with J gene TRBJ1-1; 8 nucleotides match TRBD1. Looked up from germline, CDR1 is LNHDA and CDR2 is SQIVND (reference sequence). The length of the CDR3 is 12 residues. The V segment lost 6 bases and the J segment 10 bases; nucleotides outside the gene matches: 7. Looking up the rest from reference TRBV19 and TRBJ1-1 gives the full variable domain: DGGITQSPKYLFRKEGQNVTLSCEQNLNHDAMYWYRQDPGQGLRLIYYSQIVNDFQKGDIAEGYSVSREKKESFPLTVTSAQKNPTAFYLCASSLRGQGAFFGQGTRLTVV.